This TCR beta chain was found in a study of early stage breast cancer tumors. Points from the study as a whole: Commonly generated sequences made up most enriched TCRB sequences shared between patients. Compared with adjacent normal breast tissue, tumors showed around 2.5-fold greater T cell density and higher clonality.

A word on this clone: Antigen specificity is unknown.

Each sample had two DNA replicates, 0.5 ug blood or around 1.5 ug tissue. The data were produced by immunoSEQ multiplex PCR, yet TCRdb's version contains in-frame clones alone and is incomplete. The table has about 46,000 clones, just under 80% seen once. This CDR3 has 13 residues. Per germline, CDR1 SGHNT and CDR2 YENEEA. V lost 5 bases, J lost 3 bases, and 11 bases lay in between. The J gene is TRBJ2-7, the V gene TRBV11-3; a possible D gene is TRBD1 (6 bases). The sequencing input was blood. This receptor was obtained from a person aged 40-50 years with breast cancer. The CDR3 DNA follows: TGTGCCAGCAGCAACAGGGACAACTACGAGCAGTACTTC. This encodes CASSNRDNYEQYF.